The text below deals with one T cell receptor beta chain. Clones were read by immunoSEQ multiplex PCR, and TCRdb kept only the in-frame ones, dropping some. Of about 61,000 clones in the sample, around 83% are singletons; the top ten hold around 1.2%. V shed 3 bases and J 3 bases; nucleotides not matched to a gene: 3. The CDR3 loop spans 14 amino acids. From germline, CDR1 is KGHSH and CDR2 LQKENI. This entry belongs to a study of OX40 agonist ivuxolimab in advanced cancers. At the level of the study: Patients enrolled in dose escalation were diagnosed with hepatocellular carcinoma, melanoma, renal cell or head and neck cancer.

The V gene is TRBV18, the J gene TRBJ2-7; 9 bases line up with TRBD1. The source was CD4+ or CD8+ T cells sorted from blood, collected in a trial of the OX40 agonist ivuxolimab. The sequence was collected from an adult with an advanced solid tumor such as melanoma, head and neck, liver or kidney cancer. The CDR3 nucleotides read TGTGCCAGCTCACCCGGGACAGGGTACTACGAGCAGTACTTC. Protein: CASSPGTGYYEQYF.